Reported below is one T cell receptor beta chain. Its specificity is not known. The germline V and J ends were trimmed by 3 bases and 6 bases, with 13 bases remaining between them. Germline CDR1 SGDLS, CDR2 YYNGEE. The CDR3 has 15 amino acids. This table comes from immunoSEQ multiplex PCR, and its TCRdb copy is limited to in-frame clones, with some not included. The sample carries roughly 110,000 clones, roughly 88% recorded once. The sample originates from a study of T cell responses to AZD1222 COVID-19 vaccine. Study-level results: White British donors predominated, females outnumbered males, and clonal diversity was possibly underestimated.

The J gene is TRBJ1-6, the V gene TRBV9; D gene ambiguous. This material consisted of peripheral blood, taken on day 0 of AZD1222 vaccination. This sequence originates from an adult in good health. The CDR3 spells CASSALLRPNSPLHF. The DNA of the CDR3 is TGTGCCAGCAGCGCCTTACTTAGACCTAATTCACCCCTCCACTTT.